These 24 T cell receptor beta chains share one sample of origin, sequenced in a study of regulatory T cells in long-lasting Graves disease listed by TCRdb under 2021. The intended sense of this specimen's time point label: newly diagnosed GD, antithyroid drugs for less than 3 months. For both TCR sequencing and RNA sequencing, RNA was extracted from PBMCs in TRIzol. The receptor library was made with multiplex PCR. Instrument used: Illumina HiSeq 4000. CDR3 regions were amplified by Arm-PCR with iRepertoire HTBI primers to construct TCR beta libraries. TCRdb redid the processing of the public reads, applying fastp at Q25 and MiXCR, and retained in-frame beta chains. Rows are unified per CDR3 protein, each entry keeping the most common DNA and genes. Across this sample there are almost 450,000 distinct CDR3 sequences, with less than 20% seen only once. 9.5% to 12% of the sample is in the top ten clones.

These sequences were also reported in another study, on T cells in Graves' hyperthyroidism and ophthalmopathy.

The sample was peripheral blood mononuclear cells (PBMCs), taken at new diagnosis, from a patient treated with antithyroid drugs. The origin of the receptors is a woman aged 25 to 39 with Graves disease. Donor details come from another sample of the same person, matched by shared clones.

The V call is TRBV7-9, the J call TRBJ2-1; 12 positions agree with TRBD2. The CDR3 covers 17 residues. CDR1 and CDR2 (germline): SEHNR, FQNEAQ (reference sequence). Losses at the gene ends were 2 bases for V and 4 bases for J; bases not matched to a gene: 6. Here the CDR3 DNA reads TGTGCCAGCAGCTTATCCCTGACTAGCGGGGGTTACAATGAGCAGTTCTTC. It specifies CASSLSLTSGGYNEQFF.

There are many counts of this clonotype. The chain combines TRBV18 with TRBJ2-1; 11 nucleotides match TRBD2. V trimming: 0 bases; J trimming: 9 bases; junction bases outside the gene matches: 4. Per germline, CDR1 KGHSH and CDR2 LQKENI. The CDR3 spans 15 residues. CDR3 in DNA: TGTGCCAGCTCACCACCTAGCGGGAGGGAGGTTGAGCAGTTCTTC. As protein: CASSPPSGREVEQFF.

There are a few counts of this clonotype. The V call is TRBV27, the J call TRBJ1-6, with no clear D. This CDR3 is 14 amino acids long. V was cut by 4 bases and J by 7 bases, with 11 bases left in between. Germline lookup yields CDR1 MNHEY and CDR2 SMNVEV (reference sequence). DNA of the CDR3: TGTGCCAGCAGTTCTAGAGCTTCCAATTCACCCCTCCACTTT. Residues: CASSSRASNSPLHF.

This clonotype appeared many times. The DNA for the CDR3 is TGTGCCAGCAGTTCATCAGAAGAGACCCAGTACTTC. This translates into CASSSSEETQYF. The chain joins TRBV6-2 or TRBV6-3 to TRBJ2-5, with D uncertain. Deletions cut 4 bases from V and 3 bases from J, with 6 bases between. The CDR3 sequence is 12 residues long. Germline-derived CDR1 and CDR2 are MNHEY and SVGEGT.

This clonotype was detected many times. The chain uses TRBV10-3 and TRBJ2-1, with D maybe TRBD1 (5 bases). CDR1 is ENHRY, CDR2 SYGVKD, per germline. This CDR3 has 15 amino acids. Trimming left V 1 base short and J 6 bases short, with 13 bases between. CDR3 sequence (DNA): TGTGCCATCAGTGAGTTGGAAGGGGTGGGCAATGAGCAGTTCTTC. This codes for CAISELEGVGNEQFF.

The sample holds many counts of this clonotype. The rearrangement uses TRBV28 and TRBJ1-5; tentative D call: TRBD1 (6 bases). This CDR3 region has 14 residues. V gave up 3 bases and J gave up 4 bases, with 10 bases separating them. CDR1 is MDHEN and CDR2 is SYDVKM in the germline V gene. CDR3 bases: TGTGCCAGCAGTTTCGGCAGGGGAAATCAGCCCCAGCATTTT. Translated: CASSFGRGNQPQHF.

There are many counts of this clonotype. This sequence joins TRBV3-1 and TRBJ2-5, with TRBD2 identical over 7 bases. With V trimmed by 5 bases and J by 6 bases, 12 bases remained unmatched. This CDR3 is built from 15 residues. Germline loops: CDR1 LGHDT, CDR2 YNNKEL (reference sequence). The CDR3 is CASSYSGLYSKTQYF. The CDR3 region has the DNA TGTGCCAGCAGCTATAGCGGGTTGTACTCGAAGACCCAGTACTTC.

This clonotype occurred many times. This chain connects TRBV2 to TRBJ2-7; TRBD2 matches at 13 bases. V dropped 6 bases and J dropped 4; count of bases not matched to a gene: 6. This CDR3 comprises 15 residues. Germline V gives CDR1 SNHLY, CDR2 FYNNEI. The CDR3 bases are TGTGCCAGCAGCACCGGACTAGCGGGAGTGTACGAGCAGTACTTC. Its protein product is CASSTGLAGVYEQYF.

The rearrangement links TRBV18 to TRBJ1-1, with 8 bases that match TRBD1. There are 13 residues in the CDR3. CDR1 KGHSH and CDR2 LQKENI come from the germline V gene. V lost 1 base and J lost 13; bases outside the gene matches: 8. DNA of the CDR3: TGTGCCAGCTCACCACGGGACAGGAGTAGGGGTTTCTTT. This codes for CASSPRDRSRGFF.

The V gene is TRBV20-1, the J gene TRBJ2-7, with 11 bases matching TRBD1. V lost 6 bases to trimming and J lost 0 bases; unmatched junction nucleotides: 4. The germline CDR1 and CDR2 sequences are DFQATT and SNEGSKA (reference sequence). The CDR3 has 14 residues. Here the CDR3 DNA reads TGCAGTGCCCCCGGGACAGGGGGCTCCTACGAGCAGTACTTC. Its protein is CSAPGTGGSYEQYF.

The CDR3 DNA sequence: TGTGCCAGCTCACCTAGCATACAAGGACTGTGGACTAGCGGAGAACAATACAATGAGCAGTTCTTC. It translates to CASSPSIQGLWTSGEQYNEQFF. The chain employs TRBV18 and TRBJ2-1, with 10 bases aligning to TRBD2. CDR3 length: 22 amino acids. Germline CDR1 KGHSH, CDR2 LQKENI. With V trimmed by 3 bases and J by 4 bases, 24 bases remained unmatched. Based on the CDR3 plus reference TRBV18 and TRBJ2-1, the full variable domain is NAGVMQNPRHLVRRRGQEARLRCSPMKGHSHVYWYRQLPEEGLKFMVYLQKENIIDESGMPKERFSAEFPKEGPSILRIQQVVRGDSAAYFCASSPSIQGLWTSGEQYNEQFFGPGTRLTVL.

This clonotype was observed many times. For the CDR3, the DNA is TGTGCCAGCAGTTCCAATGAGCAGTTCTTC. Translated: CASSSNEQFF. This chain links TRBV11-2 with TRBJ2-1; unclear D gene. This CDR3 spans 10 amino acids. Trimming took off 6 bases at V and 6 bases at J, with 3 bases between the two ends. Germline loops: CDR1 SGHAT, CDR2 FQNNGV.

This clonotype was detected many times. V is TRBV2 and J is TRBJ2-3, with 7 positions matching TRBD2. The CDR3 runs to 17 residues. Germline CDR1 is SNHLY and CDR2 is FYNNEI. Unmatched junction bases numbered 10, after V lost 4 bases and J lost 0 bases. The CDR3 nucleotides are TGTGCCAGCAGTGCGTTGTTGCGGGAGCCAAGCACAGATACGCAGTATTTT. This translates into CASSALLREPSTDTQYF.

Many counts were recorded for this clonotype. The chain joins TRBV30 to TRBJ2-5; 16 nucleotides align to TRBD2. This CDR3 comprises 18 residues. CDR1 and CDR2 from the germline V gene are GTSNPN and SVGIG (reference sequence). With V trimmed by 2 bases and J by 4 bases, 10 bases remained unmatched. CDR3 residues: CAWSNAGTSGRAGETQYF. CDR3 nucleotide sequence: TGTGCCTGGAGTAACGCCGGGACTAGCGGGAGGGCGGGAGAGACCCAGTACTTC. Full variable domain (remainder filled in from reference TRBV30 and TRBJ2-5): SQTIHQWPATLVQPVGSPLSLECTVEGTSNPNLYWYRQAAGRGLQLLFYSVGIGQISSEVPQNLSASRPQDRQFILSSKKLLLSDSGFYLCAWSNAGTSGRAGETQYFGPGTRLLVL.

This sequence joins TRBV5-4 and TRBJ2-3, with no clear D. V was cut by 7 bases and J by 1 base, with 16 bases left in between. Germline V gene sequence: CDR1 SGHNT, CDR2 YYREEE (reference sequence). There are 15 residues in the CDR3. In DNA form, the CDR3 reads TGTGCCAGCCGCAGTCACCAGGACCGCACAGATACGCAGTATTTT. Its translation is CASRSHQDRTDTQYF.

This clonotype was recorded many times. The chain joins TRBV10-3 to TRBJ1-1; 10 positions agree with TRBD1. Trimming removed 7 bases from V and 6 bases from J; junction bases left unmatched: 8. This CDR3 region has 14 residues. From germline, CDR1 is ENHRY and CDR2 SYGVKD. This CDR3 is CAITGTGDGAEAFF. As DNA, the CDR3 is TGTGCCATCACCGGGACAGGGGACGGCGCTGAAGCTTTCTTT.

There are many counts of this clonotype. The gene calls are TRBV28 and TRBJ1-5; D gene ambiguous. Deletions cut 0 bases from V and 0 bases from J, with 9 bases between. CDR1 is MDHEN, CDR2 SYDVKM, per germline. The CDR3 contains 16 residues. CDR3 DNA sequence: TGTGCCAGCAGTTTATGGGCACCCCTTAGCAATCAGCCCCAGCATTTT. This gives the protein CASSLWAPLSNQPQHF.

This clonotype was detected ten times or more. The CDR3 sequence: CASRPGQGKGLPSGNSYNEQFF. The CDR3 DNA reads TGTGCCAGCAGGCCGGGACAGGGAAAAGGTTTGCCTAGCGGAAACTCCTACAATGAGCAGTTCTTC. The V and J genes are TRBV12-3 or TRBV12-4 and TRBJ2-1, with TRBD1 identical over 9 bases. V trimming: 6 bases; J trimming: 0 bases; junction bases outside the gene matches: 24. CDR3 length equals 22 residues.

This clonotype was counted many times. The J gene is TRBJ2-3, the V gene TRBV20-1; 9 bases agree with TRBD2. J lost 5 bases, V lost 3 bases, and 6 bases had no gene match. The germline gives CDR1 DFQATT, CDR2 SNEGSKA (reference sequence). The CDR3 is 14 amino acids. CDR3 residues: CSASWREGIDTQYF. The CDR3 DNA is TGCAGTGCTAGCTGGCGGGAGGGCATAGATACGCAGTATTTT.

Ten or more counts support this clonotype. The chain employs TRBV15 and TRBJ1-2; D unresolved. There are 13 residues in the CDR3. V lost 3 bases and J lost 7, with 12 bases in between. The germline V gene has CDR1 LNHNV and CDR2 YYDKDF (reference sequence). The DNA for the CDR3 is TGTGCCACCAGCAGTGATTTCACCAGTGGCTACACCTTC. It is translated as CATSSDFTSGYTF.

This clonotype was observed many times. Germline and junction disagree at one end, which may indicate a read error. Written as DNA, the CDR3 is TGTGCTAGCAGCTTAGGGCGGGAGGTCGCTGAGCAGTTCTTC. It yields the protein CASSLGREVAEQFF. The rearrangement links TRBV7-7 to TRBJ2-1, with 8 bases lining up with TRBD2. This CDR3 is built from 14 residues. Per germline, CDR1 SSHAT and CDR2 FNYEAQ (reference sequence).

This clonotype has a count of ten or more. The chain joins TRBV12-3 or TRBV12-4 to TRBJ2-3, with 14 bases identical to TRBD2. This CDR3 comprises 17 residues. J was trimmed by 2 bases and V by 5 bases; bases with no gene match: 6. Here the CDR3 reads CASSPPGLAGVTDTQYF. The CDR3 DNA follows: TGTGCCAGCAGTCCTCCGGGACTAGCGGGAGTCACAGATACGCAGTATTTT.

This clonotype occurred many times. The CDR3 reads CASSFRGVGSYEQYF. CDR3 in DNA: TGTGCCAGCAGTTTCAGGGGGGTGGGCTCCTACGAGCAGTACTTC. This sequence joins TRBV27 and TRBJ2-7, with D possibly matching TRBD1 (7 bases). Germline V gene lookup returns CDR1 MNHEY and CDR2 SMNVEV (reference sequence). V lost 3 bases and J lost 0, with 12 bases in between. This CDR3 spans 15 amino acids.

This clonotype was observed many times. The genes are TRBV6-1 and TRBJ2-2, with D perhaps matching TRBD1 (6 bases). The CDR3 is 19 residues long. From germline, CDR1 is MNHNS and CDR2 SASEGT. V was trimmed by 1 base and J by 2 bases, leaving 20 bases between them. CDR3 in amino acids: CASSEERGKTGFNTGELFF. The CDR3 bases are TGTGCCAGCAGTGAAGAGAGGGGAAAAACAGGGTTCAACACCGGGGAGCTGTTTTTT.